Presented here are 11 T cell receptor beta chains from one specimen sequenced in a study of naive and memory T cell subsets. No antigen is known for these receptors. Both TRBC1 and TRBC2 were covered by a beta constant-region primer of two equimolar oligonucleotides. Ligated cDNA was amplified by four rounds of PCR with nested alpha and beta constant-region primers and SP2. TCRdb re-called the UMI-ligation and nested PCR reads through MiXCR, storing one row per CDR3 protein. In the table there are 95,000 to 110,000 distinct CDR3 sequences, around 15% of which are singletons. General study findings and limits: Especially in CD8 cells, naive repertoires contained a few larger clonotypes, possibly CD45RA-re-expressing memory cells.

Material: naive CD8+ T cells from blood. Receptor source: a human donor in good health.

This CDR3 reads CASSSKTSVEETQYF. DNA for the CDR3: TGTGCCAGCAGCTCCAAAACTAGCGTTGAAGAGACCCAGTACTTC. The rearrangement uses TRBV7-9 and TRBJ2-5; 7 bases are shared with TRBD2. The CDR3 consists of 15 residues. Germline V gives CDR1 SEHNR, CDR2 FQNEAQ (reference sequence). The J segment lost 3 bases and the V segment lost 4 bases, leaving 8 bases of the junction unmatched.

The CDR3 region is CASSPPLTGELFF. CDR3 DNA: TGTGCCAGCAGCCCCCCCTTAACCGGGGAGCTGTTTTTT. V gene TRBV7-2 combines with J gene TRBJ2-2, with D unclear. Per germline, CDR1 SGHTA and CDR2 FQGNSA. The CDR3 spans 13 residues. V lost 5 bases, J lost 5 bases, and 9 bases lay in between.

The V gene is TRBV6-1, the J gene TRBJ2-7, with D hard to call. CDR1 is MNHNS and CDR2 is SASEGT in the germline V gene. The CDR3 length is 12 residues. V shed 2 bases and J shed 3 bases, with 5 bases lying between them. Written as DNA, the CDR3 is TGTGCCAGCAGTGAAAGAAACTACGAGCAGTACTTC. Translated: CASSERNYEQYF.

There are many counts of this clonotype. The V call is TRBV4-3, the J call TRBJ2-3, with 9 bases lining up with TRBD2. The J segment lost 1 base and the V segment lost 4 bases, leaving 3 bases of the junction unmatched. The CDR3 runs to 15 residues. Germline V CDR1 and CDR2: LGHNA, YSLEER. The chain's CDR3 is CASSPWTSGTDTQYF. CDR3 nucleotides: TGCGCCAGCAGCCCTTGGACTAGCGGCACAGATACGCAGTATTTT.

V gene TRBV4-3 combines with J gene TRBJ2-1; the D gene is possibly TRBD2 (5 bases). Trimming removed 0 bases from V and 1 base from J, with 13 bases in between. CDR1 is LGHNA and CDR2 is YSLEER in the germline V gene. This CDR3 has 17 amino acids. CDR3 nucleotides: TGCGCCAGCAGCCAAGATGGAGGCCTAGCTTCCTACAATGAGCAGTTCTTC. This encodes CASSQDGGLASYNEQFF.

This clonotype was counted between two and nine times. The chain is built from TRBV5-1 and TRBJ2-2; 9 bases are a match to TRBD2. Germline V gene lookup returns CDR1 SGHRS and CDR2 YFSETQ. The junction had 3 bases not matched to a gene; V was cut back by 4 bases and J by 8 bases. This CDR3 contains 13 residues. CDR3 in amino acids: CASSLSGRGELFF. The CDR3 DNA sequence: TGCGCCAGCAGCCTTAGCGGGAGAGGGGAGCTGTTTTTT.

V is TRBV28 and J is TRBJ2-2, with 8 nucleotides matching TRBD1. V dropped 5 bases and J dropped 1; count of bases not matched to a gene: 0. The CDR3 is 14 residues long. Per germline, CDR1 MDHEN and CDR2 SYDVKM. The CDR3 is CASSGTGNTGELFF. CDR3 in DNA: TGTGCCAGCAGTGGGACAGGGAACACCGGGGAGCTGTTTTTT.

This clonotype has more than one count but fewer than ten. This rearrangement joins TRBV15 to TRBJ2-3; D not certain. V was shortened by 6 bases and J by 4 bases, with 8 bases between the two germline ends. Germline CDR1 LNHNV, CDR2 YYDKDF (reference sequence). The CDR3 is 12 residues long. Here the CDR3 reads CATSEPADTQYF. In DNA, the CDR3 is TGTGCCACCAGTGAGCCAGCAGATACGCAGTATTTT. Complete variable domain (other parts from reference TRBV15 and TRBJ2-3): DAMVIQNPRYQVTQFGKPVTLSCSQTLNHNVMYWYQQKSSQAPKLLFHYYDKDFNNEADTPDNFQSRRPNTSFCFLDIRSPGLGDTAMYLCATSEPADTQYFGPGTRLTVL.

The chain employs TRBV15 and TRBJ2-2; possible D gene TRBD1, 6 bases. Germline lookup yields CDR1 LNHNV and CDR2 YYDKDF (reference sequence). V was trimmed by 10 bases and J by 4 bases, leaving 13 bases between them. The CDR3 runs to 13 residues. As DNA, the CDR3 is TGTGCCATCCAAGACAGGTCCACCGGGGAGCTGTTTTTT. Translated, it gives CAIQDRSTGELFF.

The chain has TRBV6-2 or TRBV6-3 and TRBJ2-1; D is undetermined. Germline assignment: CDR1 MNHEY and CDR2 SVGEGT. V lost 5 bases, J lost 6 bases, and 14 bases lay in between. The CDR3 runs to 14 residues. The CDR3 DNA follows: TGTGCCAGCAGTCGGTCAGAAGACATCAATGAGCAGTTCTTC. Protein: CASSRSEDINEQFF.

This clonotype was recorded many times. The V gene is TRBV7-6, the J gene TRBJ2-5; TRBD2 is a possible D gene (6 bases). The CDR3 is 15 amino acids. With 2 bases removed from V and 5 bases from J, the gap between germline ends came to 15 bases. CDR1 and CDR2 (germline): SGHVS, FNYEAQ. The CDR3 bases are TGTGCCAGCAGCTTAATCCGGGCCGGAGGGGAGACCCAGTACTTC. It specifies CASSLIRAGGETQYF. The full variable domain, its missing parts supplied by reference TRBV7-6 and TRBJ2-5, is GAGVSQSPRYKVTKRGQDVALRCDPISGHVSLYWYRQALGQGPEFLTYFNYEAQQDKSGLPNDRFSAERPEGSISTLTIQRTEQRDSAMYRCASSLIRAGGETQYFGPGTRLLVL.